Sequencing of this T cell receptor beta chain was carried out in a study of blood T cells in healthy people across ages. Across the whole study: Per two T cells, template switching captured roughly one barcoded beta molecule. Study findings and constraints: Diversity was higher, and naive CD4+ cells more numerous, in long-lived donors than in aged donors.

Germline V gives CDR1 SQVTM, CDR2 ANQGSEA. This CDR3 spans 13 amino acids. Trimming stripped 0 bases from V and 6 bases from J, with 11 bases between. It was with a sample-barcoded 5' primer and a J-beta primer mix that a second PCR of roughly 7 to 12 cycles was run. The authors tagged each cDNA molecule using a template-switch adaptor with 12 random nucleotides. TCRdb re-analysed the 5' RACE reads in MiXCR, keeping a single row per CDR3 protein. Of over 950,000 distinct CDR3 sequences in the sample, less than 45% are singletons; the top ten hold roughly 13%. At least ten counts were recorded for this clonotype. Its antigen is undetermined. There were healthy Caucasian individuals from Russia, aged roughly 6 to 100, serving as donors.

This TCR came from a young man in good health. The V gene is TRBV29-1, the J gene TRBJ1-2; tentative D call: TRBD1 (5 bases). Sequencing was done on a sample of blood. CDR3 coding DNA: TGCAGCGTTGAAGATCGAACAGGAAATGGCTACACCTTC. This codes for CSVEDRTGNGYTF.